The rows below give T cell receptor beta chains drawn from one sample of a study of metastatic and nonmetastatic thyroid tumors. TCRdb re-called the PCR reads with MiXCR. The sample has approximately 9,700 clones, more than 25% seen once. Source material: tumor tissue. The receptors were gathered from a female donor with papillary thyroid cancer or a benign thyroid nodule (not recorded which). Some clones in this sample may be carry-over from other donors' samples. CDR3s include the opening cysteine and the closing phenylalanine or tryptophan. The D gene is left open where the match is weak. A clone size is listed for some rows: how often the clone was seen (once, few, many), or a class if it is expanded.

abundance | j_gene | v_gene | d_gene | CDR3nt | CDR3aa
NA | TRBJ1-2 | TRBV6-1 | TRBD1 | TGTGCCAGCAGCACGATGGGACAGGCCTCCGGCTATGGCTACACCTTC | CASSTMGQASGYGYTF
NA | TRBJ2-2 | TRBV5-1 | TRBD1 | TGCGCCAGCAGCCCCCGACAGGGGAACACCGGGGAGCTGTTTTTT | CASSPRQGNTGELFF
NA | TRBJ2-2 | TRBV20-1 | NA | TGCAGTGCCGGCCCATTACCCGGGGAGCTGTTTTTT | CSAGPLPGELFF
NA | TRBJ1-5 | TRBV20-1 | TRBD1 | TGCAGCCCGGGACAGTCCAATCAGCCCCAGCATTTT | CSPGQSNQPQHF
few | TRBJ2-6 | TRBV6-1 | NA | TGTGCCAGCAGCGAAGGTACCTCTGGGGCCAACGTCATGACTTTC | CASSEGTSGANVMTF
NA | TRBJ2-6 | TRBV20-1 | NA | TGCAGTGCTAGGAATCAGGGAACTGGTGCCAACGTCCTGACTTTC | CSARNQGTGANVLTF
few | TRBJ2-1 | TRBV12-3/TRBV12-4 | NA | TGTGCCAGCAGTGTGGACAGAGCTAACAATGAGCAGTTCTTC | CASSVDRANNEQFF
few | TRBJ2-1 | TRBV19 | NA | TGTGCCAGTTCTGACACCTTCAATGAGCAGTTCTTC | CASSDTFNEQFF
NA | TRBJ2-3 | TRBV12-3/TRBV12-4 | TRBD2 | TGTGCCAGTAGTTCTAGCGGGGGCACATATACGCAGTATTTT | CASSSSGGTYTQYF
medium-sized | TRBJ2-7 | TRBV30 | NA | TGTGCCTGGAGTGTTTTGGCCCGCGAGCAGTACTTC | CAWSVLAREQYF
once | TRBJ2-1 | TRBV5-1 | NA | TGCGCCAGCAGCGGTAGTCGGCATAATGAGCAGTTCTTC | CASSGSRHNEQFF
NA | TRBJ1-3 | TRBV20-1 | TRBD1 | TGCAGTGCTATACCTCGCCTGGACAGGGGAAACACCATATATTTT | CSAIPRLDRGNTIYF
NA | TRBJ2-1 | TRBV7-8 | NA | TGTGCCGGCAGCCTAGTGGGGGTCTCCTACAATGAGCAGTTCTTC | CAGSLVGVSYNEQFF
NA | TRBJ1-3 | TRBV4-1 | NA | TGCGCCAGCAGCCAAGAAGGGTTACAGGGTTACACCATATATTTT | CASSQEGLQGYTIYF
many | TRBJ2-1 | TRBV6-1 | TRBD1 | TGTGCCAGCAGTTTAAGAGGGGACAGACAGTTCTTC | CASSLRGDRQFF
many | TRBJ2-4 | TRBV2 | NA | TGTGCCAGCAGCGAAACCGGGACGGACAAAAACATTCAGTACTTC | CASSETGTDKNIQYF
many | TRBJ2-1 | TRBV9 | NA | TGTGCCAGCAGCCCCAAAGGGGGGACTGAGGTCGATGAGCAGTTCTTC | CASSPKGGTEVDEQFF
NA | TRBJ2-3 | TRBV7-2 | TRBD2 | TGTGCCAGCAGCTTATCCCGGACTAGCGGCAGGGCCAGGACAGATACGCAGTATTTT | CASSLSRTSGRARTDTQYF
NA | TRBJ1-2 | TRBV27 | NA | TGTGCCAGCGGCGGCCTTAACTATGGCTACACCTTC | CASGGLNYGYTF
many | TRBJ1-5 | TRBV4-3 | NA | TGCGCCAGCAGCCAAGATGGGGTTAACAATCAGCCCCAGCATTTT | CASSQDGVNNQPQHF
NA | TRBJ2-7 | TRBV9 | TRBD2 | TGTGCCAGCATCTTAGGGACTAGCGGGGACTACGAGCAGTACTTC | CASILGTSGDYEQYF
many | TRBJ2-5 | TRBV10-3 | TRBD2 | TGTGCCATCAGCCCCGGACTAGCGGGAGTCGAGACCCAGTACTTC | CAISPGLAGVETQYF
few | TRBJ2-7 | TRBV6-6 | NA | TGTGCCAGCAGTTACGGCAGGGAGAGGTGGTACGAGCAGTACTTC | CASSYGRERWYEQYF
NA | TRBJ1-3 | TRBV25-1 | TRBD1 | TGTGCCAGCACCAGGACAGGGGAGGTTGCCACCATATATTTT | CASTRTGEVATIYF
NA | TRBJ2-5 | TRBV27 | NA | TGTGCCAGCAGTTTAGGAGAGACCCAGTACTTC | CASSLGETQYF
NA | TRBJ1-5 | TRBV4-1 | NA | TGCGCCAGCAGCCAACCGGGAGCGGGTCAGCCCCAGCATTTT | CASSQPGAGQPQHF
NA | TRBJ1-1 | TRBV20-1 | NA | TGCAGTGCCTCACGCACGGACAGTTTTTTTAACGAAGCTTTCTTT | CSASRTDSFFNEAFF
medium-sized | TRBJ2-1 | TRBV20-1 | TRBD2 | TGCAGTGCTAGGACTAGCGGGATATTTGTGGAGTCCTACAATGAGCAGTTCTTC | CSARTSGIFVESYNEQFF
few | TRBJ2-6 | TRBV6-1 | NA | TGTGCCAGCAATGGGGGGGCTTCCGGGGCCAACGTCCTGACTTTC | CASNGGASGANVLTF
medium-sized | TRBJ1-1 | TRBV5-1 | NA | TGCGCCAGCAGCTTATCAGGGGAGAACACTGAAGCTTTCTTT | CASSLSGENTEAFF
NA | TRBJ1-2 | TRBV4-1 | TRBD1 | TGCGCCAGCAGCCAAGCGGGACAGGGGGACAGGGGCTATGGCTACACCTTC | CASSQAGQGDRGYGYTF
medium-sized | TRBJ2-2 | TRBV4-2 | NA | TGTGCCAGCAGCCAACATAGCGCGGACACCGGGGAGCTGTTTTTT | CASSQHSADTGELFF
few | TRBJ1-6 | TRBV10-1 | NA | TGCGCCAGCAGTGAGGGGGCAGGCTCACCCCTCCACTTT | CASSEGAGSPLHF
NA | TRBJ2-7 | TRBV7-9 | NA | TGTGCCAGCAGCTTTCCAGGCGGCTCCTACGAGCAGTACTTC | CASSFPGGSYEQYF
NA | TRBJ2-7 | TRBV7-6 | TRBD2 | TGTGCCAGCAGCTCAGGACTAGCGGGAGTGGTCAGGACGGACGAGCAGTACTTC | CASSSGLAGVVRTDEQYF
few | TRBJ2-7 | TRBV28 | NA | TGTGCCAGCAGTTGGGCTGCCTACGAGCAGTACTTC | CASSWAAYEQYF
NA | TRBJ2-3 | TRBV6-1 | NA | TGTGCCAGCAGTGAAGCAGATACGTATTATTTT | CASSEADTYYF
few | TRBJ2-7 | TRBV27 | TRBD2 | TGTGCCAGCAGCTATAGCGGGGGCCCGATCTACGAGCAGTACTTC | CASSYSGGPIYEQYF
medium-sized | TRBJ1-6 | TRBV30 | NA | TGTGCCTGGAGTGGGGGCTCCTATAATTCACCCCTCCACTTT | CAWSGGSYNSPLHF
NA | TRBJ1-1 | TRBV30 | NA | TGTGCCTGGAGACCCGTGGACACTGAAGCTTTCTTT | CAWRPVDTEAFF
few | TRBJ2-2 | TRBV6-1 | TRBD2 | TGTACCATCTCTAGGACTAGGAACACCGGGGAGCTGTTTTTT | CTISRTRNTGELFF
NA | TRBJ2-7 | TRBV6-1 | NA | TGTGCCAGCAGTGAAGGTCAAGAGGACAGCACCTACGAGCAGTACTTC | CASSEGQEDSTYEQYF
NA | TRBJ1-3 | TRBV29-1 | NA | TGCAGCGTTTTAACATTGGATATCTCGGGAAACACCATATATTTT | CSVLTLDISGNTIYF
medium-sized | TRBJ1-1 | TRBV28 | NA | TGTGCCAGCAGTTTAACAGGGAAAAACACTGAAGCTTTCTTT | CASSLTGKNTEAFF
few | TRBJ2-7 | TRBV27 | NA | TGTGCCAGCAGCCCTATATCGGTCTCCTTGTCGGAGCAGTACTTC | CASSPISVSLSEQYF
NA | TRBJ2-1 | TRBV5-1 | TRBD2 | TGCGCCAGCAGCTTGGACCGATGGGGAGGGGACAATGAGCAGTTCTTC | CASSLDRWGGDNEQFF
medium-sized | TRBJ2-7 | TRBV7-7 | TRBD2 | TGTGCTAGCAGCCCGGCACCGGGACTAGCGGGATACGAGCAGTACTTC | CASSPAPGLAGYEQYF
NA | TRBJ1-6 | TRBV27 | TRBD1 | TGTGCCAGCAGTTTAGTGGCGCAGGGGGGGAGTTCACCCCTCCACTTT | CASSLVAQGGSSPLHF
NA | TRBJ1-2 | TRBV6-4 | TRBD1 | TGTGCCATCAGTGATGGGACAGGGGACTACTATGGCTACACCTTC | CAISDGTGDYYGYTF